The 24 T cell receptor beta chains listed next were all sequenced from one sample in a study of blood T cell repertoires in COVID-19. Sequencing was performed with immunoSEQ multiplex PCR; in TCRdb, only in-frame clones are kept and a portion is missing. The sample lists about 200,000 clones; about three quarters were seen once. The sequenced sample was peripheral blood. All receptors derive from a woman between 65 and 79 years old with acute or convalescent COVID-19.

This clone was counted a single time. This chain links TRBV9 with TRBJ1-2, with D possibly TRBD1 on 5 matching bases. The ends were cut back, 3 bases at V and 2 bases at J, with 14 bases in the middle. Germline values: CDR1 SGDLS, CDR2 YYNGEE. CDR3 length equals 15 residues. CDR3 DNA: TGTGCCAGCAGCGAAAGTGGGGGGGGAAACTATGGCTACACCTTC. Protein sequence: CASSESGGGNYGYTF. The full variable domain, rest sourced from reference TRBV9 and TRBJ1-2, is DSGVTQTPKHLITATGQRVTLRCSPRSGDLSVYWYQQSLDQGLQFLIQYYNGEERAKGNILERFSAQQFPDLHSELNLSSLELGDSALYFCASSESGGGNYGYTFGSGTRLTVV.

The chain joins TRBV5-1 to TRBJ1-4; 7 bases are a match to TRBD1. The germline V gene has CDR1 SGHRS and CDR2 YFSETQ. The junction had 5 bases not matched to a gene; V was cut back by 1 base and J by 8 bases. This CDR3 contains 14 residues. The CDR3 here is CASSLQGDGEKLFF. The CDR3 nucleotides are TGCGCCAGCAGCTTGCAGGGGGATGGAGAAAAACTGTTTTTT.

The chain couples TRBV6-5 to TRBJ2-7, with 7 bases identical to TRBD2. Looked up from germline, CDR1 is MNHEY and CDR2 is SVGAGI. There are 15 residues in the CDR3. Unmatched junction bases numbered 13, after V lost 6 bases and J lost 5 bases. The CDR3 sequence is CASSASGTLGDEQYF. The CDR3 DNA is TGTGCCAGCAGCGCCAGCGGGACGCTGGGCGACGAGCAGTACTTC.

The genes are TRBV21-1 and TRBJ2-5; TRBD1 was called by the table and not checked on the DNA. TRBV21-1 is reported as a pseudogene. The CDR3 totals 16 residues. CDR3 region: CASSSGWDRVQETQYF. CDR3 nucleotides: TGTGCCAGCAGCTCGGGGTGGGACAGGGTCCAAGAGACCCAGTACTTC.

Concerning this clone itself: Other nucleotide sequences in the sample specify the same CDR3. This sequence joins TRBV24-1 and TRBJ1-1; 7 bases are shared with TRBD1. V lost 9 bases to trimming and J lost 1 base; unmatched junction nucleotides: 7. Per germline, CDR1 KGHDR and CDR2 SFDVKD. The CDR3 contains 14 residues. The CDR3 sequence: CATRAGTENTEAFF. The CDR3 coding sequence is TGTGCCACCCGTGCCGGGACAGAGAACACTGAAGCTTTCTTT.

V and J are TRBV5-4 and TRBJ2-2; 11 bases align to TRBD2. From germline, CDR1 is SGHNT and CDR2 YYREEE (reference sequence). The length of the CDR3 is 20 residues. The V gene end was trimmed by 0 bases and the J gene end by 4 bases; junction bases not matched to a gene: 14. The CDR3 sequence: CASSLGLIIAGGAATGELFF. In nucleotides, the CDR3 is TGTGCCAGCAGCTTGGGACTAATTATAGCGGGAGGGGCGGCCACCGGGGAGCTGTTTTTT.

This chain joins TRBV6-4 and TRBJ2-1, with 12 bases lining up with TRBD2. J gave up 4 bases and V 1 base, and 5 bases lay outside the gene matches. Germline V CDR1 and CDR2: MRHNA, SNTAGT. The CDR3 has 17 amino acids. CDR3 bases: TGTGCCAGCAGTGACTTCTCTAGCGGGAGGGCTTACAATGAGCAGTTCTTC. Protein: CASSDFSSGRAYNEQFF.

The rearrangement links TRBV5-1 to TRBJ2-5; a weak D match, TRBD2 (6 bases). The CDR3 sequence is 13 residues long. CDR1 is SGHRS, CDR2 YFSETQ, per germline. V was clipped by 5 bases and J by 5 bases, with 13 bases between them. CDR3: CASRQAGGETQYF. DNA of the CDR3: TGCGCCAGCAGACAAGCGGGCGGGGAGACCCAGTACTTC.

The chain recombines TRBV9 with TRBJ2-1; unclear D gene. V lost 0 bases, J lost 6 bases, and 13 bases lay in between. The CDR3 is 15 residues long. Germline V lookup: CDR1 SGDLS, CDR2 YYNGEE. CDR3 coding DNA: TGTGCCAGCAGCGTAGCTACTGCGGCTAGCAATGAGCAGTTCTTC. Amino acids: CASSVATAASNEQFF.

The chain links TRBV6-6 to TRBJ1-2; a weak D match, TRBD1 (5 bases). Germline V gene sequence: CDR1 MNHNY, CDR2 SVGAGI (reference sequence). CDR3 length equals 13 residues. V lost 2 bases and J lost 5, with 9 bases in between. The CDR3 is CASSYAGPYGYTF. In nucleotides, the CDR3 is TGTGCCAGCAGTTACGCGGGACCGTATGGCTACACCTTC.

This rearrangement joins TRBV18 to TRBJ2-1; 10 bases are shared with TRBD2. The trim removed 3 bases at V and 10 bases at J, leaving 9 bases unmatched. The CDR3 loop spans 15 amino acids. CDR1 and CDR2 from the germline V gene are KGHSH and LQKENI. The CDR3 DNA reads TGTGCCAGCTCACCGTTATCAGGGGGACTAGCGGAGCAGTTCTTC. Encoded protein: CASSPLSGGLAEQFF.

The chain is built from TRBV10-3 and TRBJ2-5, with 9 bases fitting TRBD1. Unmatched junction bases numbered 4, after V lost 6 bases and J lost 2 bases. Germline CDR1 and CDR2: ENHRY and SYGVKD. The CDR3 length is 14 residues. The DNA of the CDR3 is TGTGCCATCAGAGCCGGACAGGGGCAAGAGACCCAGTACTTC. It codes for CAIRAGQGQETQYF.

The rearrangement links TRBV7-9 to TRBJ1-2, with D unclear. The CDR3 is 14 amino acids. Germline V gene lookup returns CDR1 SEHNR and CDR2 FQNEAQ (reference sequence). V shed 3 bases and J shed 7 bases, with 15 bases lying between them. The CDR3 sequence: CASSFEGSRPGYTF. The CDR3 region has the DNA TGTGCCAGCAGCTTCGAAGGGAGCCGGCCTGGCTACACCTTC.

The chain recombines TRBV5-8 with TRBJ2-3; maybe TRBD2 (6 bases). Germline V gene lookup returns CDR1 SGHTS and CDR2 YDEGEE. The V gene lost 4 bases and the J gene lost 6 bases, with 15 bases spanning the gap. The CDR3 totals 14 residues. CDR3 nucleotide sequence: TGTGCCAGCAGCCGAGGACCCAGCGGGGATACGCAGTATTTT. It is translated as CASSRGPSGDTQYF.

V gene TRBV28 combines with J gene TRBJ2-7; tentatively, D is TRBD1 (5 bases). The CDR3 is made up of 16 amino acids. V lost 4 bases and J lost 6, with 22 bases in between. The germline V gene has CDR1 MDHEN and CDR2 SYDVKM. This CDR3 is CASSSPAASAQGEQYF. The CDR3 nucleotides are TGTGCCAGCAGTTCCCCTGCGGCCAGTGCTCAGGGCGAGCAGTACTTC.

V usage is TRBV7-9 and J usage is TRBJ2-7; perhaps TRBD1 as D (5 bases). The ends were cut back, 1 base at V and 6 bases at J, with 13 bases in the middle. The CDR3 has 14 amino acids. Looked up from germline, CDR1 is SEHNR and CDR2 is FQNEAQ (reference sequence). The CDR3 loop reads CASSLEGAVGEQYF. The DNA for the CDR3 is TGTGCCAGCAGCTTAGAAGGGGCCGTGGGCGAGCAGTACTTC.

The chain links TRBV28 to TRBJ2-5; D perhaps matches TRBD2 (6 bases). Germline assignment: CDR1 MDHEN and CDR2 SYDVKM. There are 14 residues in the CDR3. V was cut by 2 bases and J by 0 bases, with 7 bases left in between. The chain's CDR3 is CASSLGGNQETQYF. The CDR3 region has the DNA TGTGCCAGCAGTTTAGGGGGGAACCAAGAGACCCAGTACTTC.

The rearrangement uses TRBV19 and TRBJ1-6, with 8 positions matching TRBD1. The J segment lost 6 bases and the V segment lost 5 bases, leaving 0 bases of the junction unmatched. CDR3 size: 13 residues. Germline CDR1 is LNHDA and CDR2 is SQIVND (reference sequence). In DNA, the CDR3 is TGTGCCAGTAGTGACAGGGGTAATTCACCCCTCCACTTT. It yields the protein CASSDRGNSPLHF.

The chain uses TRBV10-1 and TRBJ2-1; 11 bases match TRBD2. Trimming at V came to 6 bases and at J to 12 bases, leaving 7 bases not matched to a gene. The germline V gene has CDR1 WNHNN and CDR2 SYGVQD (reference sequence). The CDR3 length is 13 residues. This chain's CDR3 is CASRLAGAWGQFF. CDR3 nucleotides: TGCGCCAGCAGACTAGCGGGAGCCTGGGGGCAGTTCTTC.

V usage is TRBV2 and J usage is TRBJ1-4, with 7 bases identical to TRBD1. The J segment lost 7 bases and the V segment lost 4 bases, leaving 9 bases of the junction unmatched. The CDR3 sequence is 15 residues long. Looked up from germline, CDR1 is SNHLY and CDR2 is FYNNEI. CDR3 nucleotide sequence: TGTGCCAGCAGTGCTTACGGGACAGACGGTGAAAAACTGTTTTTT. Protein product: CASSAYGTDGEKLFF.

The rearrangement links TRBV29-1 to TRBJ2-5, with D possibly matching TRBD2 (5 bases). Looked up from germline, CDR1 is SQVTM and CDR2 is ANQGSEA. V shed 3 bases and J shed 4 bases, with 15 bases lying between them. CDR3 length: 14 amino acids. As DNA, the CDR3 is TGCAGCGTTGAGGTTCCCGTGGGGAGAGAGACCCAGTACTTC. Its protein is CSVEVPVGRETQYF.

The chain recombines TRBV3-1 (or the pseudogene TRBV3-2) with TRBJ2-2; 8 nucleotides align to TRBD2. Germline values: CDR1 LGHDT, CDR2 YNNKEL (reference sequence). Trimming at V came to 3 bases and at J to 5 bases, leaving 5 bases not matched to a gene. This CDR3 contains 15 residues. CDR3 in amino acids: CASSQSGSGTGELFF. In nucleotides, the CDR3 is TGTGCCAGCAGCCAGAGCGGGAGCGGGACCGGGGAGCTGTTTTTT.

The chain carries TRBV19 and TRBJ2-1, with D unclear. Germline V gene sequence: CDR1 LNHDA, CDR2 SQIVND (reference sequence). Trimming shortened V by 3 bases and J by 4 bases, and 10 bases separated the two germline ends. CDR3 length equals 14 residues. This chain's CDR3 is CASSINWAYNEQFF. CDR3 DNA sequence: TGTGCCAGTAGTATCAACTGGGCTTACAATGAGCAGTTCTTC.

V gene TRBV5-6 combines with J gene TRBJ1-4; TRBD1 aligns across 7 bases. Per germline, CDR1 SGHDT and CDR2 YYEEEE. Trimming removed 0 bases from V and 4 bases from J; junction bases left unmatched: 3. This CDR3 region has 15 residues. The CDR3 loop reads CASSLVRDSNEKLFF. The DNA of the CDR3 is TGTGCCAGCAGCTTGGTTCGGGACAGTAATGAAAAACTGTTTTTT.